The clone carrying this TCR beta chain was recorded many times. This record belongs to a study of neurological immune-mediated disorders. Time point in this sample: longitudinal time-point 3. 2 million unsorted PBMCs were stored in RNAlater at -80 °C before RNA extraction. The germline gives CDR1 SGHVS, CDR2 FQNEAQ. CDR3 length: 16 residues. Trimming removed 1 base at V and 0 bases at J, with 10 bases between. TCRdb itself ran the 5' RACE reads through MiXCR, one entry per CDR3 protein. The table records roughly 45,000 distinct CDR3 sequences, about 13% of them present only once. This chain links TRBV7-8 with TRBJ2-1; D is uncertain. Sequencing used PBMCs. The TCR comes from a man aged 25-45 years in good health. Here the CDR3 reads CASSLGPWSSYNEQFF. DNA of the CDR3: TGTGCCAGCAGCTTAGGTCCGTGGAGCTCCTACAATGAGCAGTTCTTC.